This T cell receptor beta chain was obtained from a study of blood T cells in healthy people across ages. Study-level findings and limits: Age brought a roughly linear fall in TCR beta diversity measured per million T cells.

A sample-barcoded 5' primer and a J-beta primer mix were used in a second PCR of roughly 7 to 11 cycles. TCRdb re-called the 5' RACE reads through MiXCR, storing one row per CDR3 protein. The sample lists 850,000 to 1,000,000 distinct CDR3 sequences; about 44% were seen once. The germline gives CDR1 SQVTM, CDR2 ANQGSEA. The CDR3 runs 14 residues. The V end was cut by 2 bases, the J end by 5 bases, with 13 bases between. For this clonotype: Its antigen is not identified.

Sample donors were healthy Caucasian individuals that came from Russia, aged roughly 6 to 100. Per-sample yields of isolated PBMCs were at least 6.5 million. The sequence was obtained from a man under 40 in good health. Sample: blood. The V call is TRBV29-1, the J call TRBJ2-1, with no clear D. Here the CDR3 DNA reads TGCAGCGTTGAAATCCCCAATCTGGACAATGAGCAGTTCTTC. This sequence encodes CSVEIPNLDNEQFF.